The 28 T cell receptor beta chains in this list originate from one sample, sequenced in a study of cytomegalovirus exposure and HLA in healthy donors. The PCR had 60 Vbeta and 13 Jbeta primers. Assay: immunoSEQ multiplex PCR; the TCRdb copy retains only in-frame clones and omits some. The sample has more than 95,000 clones. Material: PBMCs. Source of these receptors: a man aged 40-49 years in good health and CMV-seronegative.

The chain combines TRBV7-2 with TRBJ2-1; 9 positions match TRBD1. The germline V gene encodes CDR1 SGHTA and CDR2 FQGNSA. The CDR3 loop spans 17 amino acids. The junction had 14 bases not matched to a gene; V was cut back by 1 base and J by 10 bases. The CDR3 bases are TGTGCCAGCAGCTTAGATGGTGGGACAGGGAAGGGTCGGGAGCAGTTCTTC. Protein: CASSLDGGTGKGREQFF. Based on the CDR3 plus reference TRBV7-2 and TRBJ2-1, the full variable domain is GAGVSQSPSNKVTEKGKDVELRCDPISGHTALYWYRQSLGQGLEFLIYFQGNSAPDKSGLPSDRFSAERTGGSVSTLTIQRTQQEDSAVYLCASSLDGGTGKGREQFFGPGTRLTVL.

The V and J genes are TRBV18 and TRBJ1-5, with unresolved D. The CDR3 totals 14 residues. Deletions cut 3 bases from V and 0 bases from J, with 6 bases between. Germline loops: CDR1 KGHSH, CDR2 LQKENI. This chain's CDR3 is CASSPSGSNQPQHF. In nucleotides, the CDR3 is TGTGCCAGCTCACCTTCGGGTAGCAATCAGCCCCAGCATTTT. The full variable domain, with the rest looked up from reference TRBV18 and TRBJ1-5, is NAGVMQNPRHLVRRRGQEARLRCSPMKGHSHVYWYRQLPEEGLKFMVYLQKENIIDESGMPKERFSAEFPKEGPSILRIQQVVRGDSAAYFCASSPSGSNQPQHFGDGTRLSIL.

J is TRBJ1-1 and V is TRBV7-2, with D tentatively TRBD1 (5 bases). Trimming took off 0 bases at V and 4 bases at J, with 9 bases between the two ends. Germline V CDR1 and CDR2: SGHTA, FQGNSA. CDR3 length: 14 residues. The CDR3 coding sequence is TGTGCCAGCAGCTTAGCGCAGGGAGGCACTGAAGCTTTCTTT. Translation: CASSLAQGGTEAFF.

The CDR3 loop is CASSRTSAKGTGELFF. As DNA, the CDR3 is TGCGCCAGCAGCCGGACTAGCGCAAAGGGCACCGGGGAGCTGTTTTTT. V and J are TRBV5-1 and TRBJ1-3, with 9 bases that match TRBD2. The DNA end is more similar to TRBJ2-2, so the J call may be wrong. Germline-derived CDR1 and CDR2 are SGHRS and YFSETQ. The CDR3 totals 16 residues.

The rearrangement uses TRBV7-9 and TRBJ2-7; 8 nucleotides agree with TRBD2. Germline V gives CDR1 SEHNR, CDR2 FQNEAQ (reference sequence). CDR3 length equals 17 residues. With 4 bases clipped from V and 4 bases from J, the junction kept 15 bases outside the gene matches. CDR3 region: CASSSGVSGNVGYEQYF. The CDR3 nucleotides are TGTGCCAGCAGCTCAGGGGTTAGCGGGAACGTGGGGTACGAGCAGTACTTC.

The V and J genes are TRBV6-1 and TRBJ1-3; D remains unclear. V was cut by 7 bases and J by 2 bases, with 12 bases left in between. CDR1 and CDR2 (germline): MNHNS, SASEGT. There are 14 residues in the CDR3. The DNA of the CDR3 is TGTGCCAGCATGCCCCGGGGAGCTGGAAACACCATATATTTT. It is translated as CASMPRGAGNTIYF.

The V call is TRBV5-6, the J call TRBJ2-2, with 14 bases aligning to TRBD2. Germline CDR1 is SGHDT and CDR2 is YYEEEE. The CDR3 runs to 19 residues. Trimming at V came to 3 bases and at J to 1 base, leaving 8 bases not matched to a gene. The CDR3 DNA reads as TGTGCCAGCAGCTCATTGACTAGCGGGGGGGCAATGAACACCGGGGAGCTGTTTTTT. It is translated as CASSSLTSGGAMNTGELFF.

The J gene is TRBJ2-6, the V gene TRBV9, with TRBD2 identical over 8 bases. The J segment lost 1 base and the V segment lost 0 bases, leaving 3 bases of the junction unmatched. The length of the CDR3 is 17 residues. Germline CDR1 and CDR2: SGDLS and YYNGEE. The DNA of the CDR3 is TGTGCCAGCAGCGTAGCTGGACTAGCTTCTGGGGCCAACGTCCTGACTTTC. This encodes CASSVAGLASGANVLTF.

V usage is TRBV5-1 and J usage is TRBJ2-1, with 7 bases lining up with TRBD1. The germline V gene encodes CDR1 SGHRS and CDR2 YFSETQ. The V and J ends lost 0 bases and 9 bases, in that order; junction bases with no gene match: 18. The CDR3 has 18 amino acids. CDR3 coding DNA: TGCGCCAGCAGCTTGGGGGGGTACCGGGACAGAGCGTTCGGTGAGCAGTTCTTC. This sequence encodes CASSLGGYRDRAFGEQFF. Variable domain in full (rest from reference TRBV5-1 and TRBJ2-1): KAGVTQTPRYLIKTRGQQVTLSCSPISGHRSVSWYQQTPGQGLQFLFEYFSETQRNKGNFPGRFSGRQFSNSRSEMNVSTLELGDSALYLCASSLGGYRDRAFGEQFFGPGTRLTVL.

The CDR3 coding sequence is TGTGCCAGTAGTATTGGGAGACAGGGGGCAAATTCACCCCTCCACTTT. Translating it yields CASSIGRQGANSPLHF. V and J are TRBV19 and TRBJ1-6; 10 bases match TRBD1. Germline CDR1 is LNHDA and CDR2 is SQIVND (reference sequence). The CDR3 is 16 amino acids. With 3 bases clipped from V and 7 bases from J, the junction kept 6 bases outside the gene matches.

The V and J genes are TRBV18 and TRBJ2-5, with no clear D. V lost 3 bases, J lost 4 bases, and 3 bases lay in between. The CDR3 totals 11 residues. Germline V gene sequence: CDR1 KGHSH, CDR2 LQKENI. CDR3 sequence (DNA): TGTGCCAGCTCACCGAGAGAGACCCAGTACTTC. Protein: CASSPRETQYF.

A note on this clone: Compared with germline, one end of the junction differs, possibly owing to a read error. The V and J genes are TRBV18 and TRBJ2-7; maybe TRBD1 (5 bases). The CDR3 sequence is 15 residues long. The germline gives CDR1 KGHSH, CDR2 LQKENI. CDR3 sequence (DNA): TGTGCCAGCTCACCAAGTCAGGGCGGCTCCTACGGGCAGTACTTC. Protein: CASSPSQGGSYGQYF. The variable domain in full, with the rest retrieved from reference TRBV18 and TRBJ2-7, is NAGVMQNPRHLVRRRGQEARLRCSPMKGHSHVYWYRQLPEEGLKFMVYLQKENIIDESGMPKERFSAEFPKEGPSILRIQQVVRGDSAAYFCASSPSQGGSYGQYFGPGTRLTVT.

The chain links TRBV5-1 to TRBJ1-1, with 9 bases aligning to TRBD1. V shed 1 base, J shed 0 bases, and the junction held 10 bases outside the gene matches. The germline V gene encodes CDR1 SGHRS and CDR2 YFSETQ. The CDR3 sequence is 18 residues long. This CDR3 is CASSLLGQGQIMNTEAFF. The CDR3 region has the DNA TGCGCCAGCAGCTTGCTAGGACAGGGGCAAATCATGAACACTGAAGCTTTCTTT.

The chain has TRBV21-1 and TRBJ1-3; the table's D call of TRBD1 was not tested on the DNA. TRBV21-1 counts as a pseudogene. This CDR3 is 19 amino acids long. CDR3 sequence: CASSKSSYPTDRARNTIYF. In nucleotides, the CDR3 is TGTGCCAGCAGCAAGAGCAGTTATCCCACTGACAGGGCCAGAAACACCATATATTTT.

The genes are TRBV11-2 and TRBJ2-1; no clear D. Per germline, CDR1 SGHAT and CDR2 FQNNGV. CDR3 length: 14 amino acids. The V gene lost 1 base and the J gene lost 2 bases, with 6 bases spanning the gap. CDR3 sequence: CASSLGAAYNEQFF. The CDR3 bases are TGTGCCAGCAGCTTAGGGGCTGCCTACAATGAGCAGTTCTTC.

The V gene is TRBV5-1, the J gene TRBJ1-6; D may be TRBD1 (5 bases). Germline V gene sequence: CDR1 SGHRS, CDR2 YFSETQ. V was shortened by 4 bases and J by 10 bases, with 12 bases between the two germline ends. The CDR3 spans 13 residues. Here the CDR3 reads CASSAPGNSPLHF. The CDR3 DNA sequence: TGCGCCAGCAGCGCGCCAGGGAACTCACCCCTCCACTTT.

The rearrangement links TRBV5-1 to TRBJ2-1; a weak D match, TRBD2 (6 bases). The V gene lost 4 bases and the J gene lost 9 bases, with 14 bases spanning the gap. This CDR3 spans 13 amino acids. Germline V gives CDR1 SGHRS, CDR2 YFSETQ. The CDR3 here is CASSKTREGEQFF. The CDR3 region has the DNA TGCGCCAGCAGCAAGACTAGGGAAGGTGAGCAGTTCTTC.

The gene calls are TRBV7-6 and TRBJ2-5; possibly TRBD1 for D (6 bases). CDR3 length: 14 residues. V was pared by 1 base and J by 5 bases, with 11 bases between. Germline CDR1 reads SGHVS; CDR2 reads FNYEAQ. The CDR3 DNA reads TGTGCCAGCAGCTTAGTACAGGGAGTGGAGACCCAGTACTTC. Translating gives CASSLVQGVETQYF.

As regards this clone: Other DNA sequences in this sample translate to the same CDR3. DNA for the CDR3: TGTGCCAGCAGCTCTACAGGGGGCGCAGATACGCAGTATTTT. Its protein is CASSSTGGADTQYF. This chain uses TRBV7-2 with TRBJ2-3, with 9 bases lining up with TRBD1. Trimming removed 4 bases from V and 4 bases from J; junction bases left unmatched: 3. CDR1 SGHTA and CDR2 FQGNSA come from the germline V gene. The CDR3 length is 14 residues.

The rearrangement joins TRBV30 to TRBJ2-6; D ambiguous. The V end was cut by 4 bases, the J end by 0 bases, with 7 bases between. The CDR3 contains 14 residues. CDR1 and CDR2 (germline): GTSNPN, SVGIG (reference sequence). In nucleotides, the CDR3 is TGTGCCTGGACACGACTCTCTGGGGCCAACGTCCTGACTTTC. This encodes CAWTRLSGANVLTF.

The rearrangement joins TRBV13 to TRBJ2-7, with a possible D match to TRBD1 (6 bases). Deletions cut 4 bases from V and 4 bases from J, with 11 bases between. CDR1 and CDR2 (germline): PRHDT, FYEKMQ (reference sequence). CDR3 length: 13 residues. CDR3 DNA sequence: TGTGCCAGCAGCTGGGAACAGGGTTACGAGCAGTACTTC. Translated: CASSWEQGYEQYF.

The CDR3 nucleotides read TGTGCCAGCAGTGGGCAGTCTAACGGAAACACTGAAGCTTTCTTT. The encoded protein is CASSGQSNGNTEAFF. This chain uses TRBV27 with TRBJ1-1; D remains ambiguous. CDR1 MNHEY and CDR2 SMNVEV come from the germline V gene (reference sequence). The germline V and J ends were trimmed by 5 bases and 2 bases, with 15 bases remaining between them. The CDR3 length is 15 residues.

The rearrangement links TRBV18 to TRBJ1-1; 8 nucleotides line up with TRBD1. The germline V gene has CDR1 KGHSH and CDR2 LQKENI. The CDR3 extends over 17 amino acids. V shed 3 bases, J shed 4 bases, and the junction held 13 bases outside the gene matches. The CDR3 reads CASSPGEIGQGGTEAFF. The CDR3, as DNA: TGTGCCAGCTCACCCGGCGAAATAGGACAGGGAGGCACTGAAGCTTTCTTT. Filled out from reference TRBV18 and TRBJ1-1, the complete variable domain reads NAGVMQNPRHLVRRRGQEARLRCSPMKGHSHVYWYRQLPEEGLKFMVYLQKENIIDESGMPKERFSAEFPKEGPSILRIQQVVRGDSAAYFCASSPGEIGQGGTEAFFGQGTRLTVV.

The rearrangement joins TRBV19 to TRBJ2-3; 14 bases align to TRBD2. Germline values: CDR1 LNHDA, CDR2 SQIVND (reference sequence). The CDR3 length is 17 residues. The junction had 6 bases not matched to a gene; V was cut back by 6 bases and J by 1 base. The CDR3 sequence: CASRRLAGGRGTDTQYF. For the CDR3, the DNA is TGTGCCAGTAGGAGACTAGCGGGAGGGAGGGGCACAGATACGCAGTATTTT.

This rearrangement joins TRBV5-5 to TRBJ2-7; 8 bases are shared with TRBD2. V lost 7 bases, J lost 4 bases, and 7 bases stayed unmatched. The germline V gene has CDR1 SGHKS and CDR2 YYEKEE (reference sequence). The CDR3 is 13 residues long. The CDR3 spells CASSREGLYEQYF. For the CDR3, the DNA is TGTGCCAGCTCTCGGGAGGGCCTTTACGAGCAGTACTTC.

This chain links TRBV4-3 with TRBJ1-2, with D possibly matching TRBD1 (5 bases). The germline V gene has CDR1 LGHNA and CDR2 YSLEER. The CDR3 covers 15 residues. V lost 0 bases, J lost 6 bases, and 14 bases lay in between. This CDR3 reads CASSQDGRALHGYTF. For the CDR3, the DNA is TGCGCCAGCAGCCAAGACGGCAGGGCCCTACATGGCTACACCTTC.

This sequence joins TRBV19 and TRBJ1-5; D is possibly TRBD1 (5 bases). Trimming removed 2 bases at V and 5 bases at J, with 16 bases between. The CDR3 extends over 16 amino acids. Germline loops: CDR1 LNHDA, CDR2 SQIVND (reference sequence). CDR3 sequence (DNA): TGTGCCAGTAGTATATTCGGGGGAGGTCAGTATCAGCCCCAGCATTTT. It translates to CASSIFGGGQYQPQHF.

This chain joins TRBV6-5 and TRBJ2-2; D perhaps matches TRBD1 (6 bases). The CDR3 is 13 amino acids. V was cut by 5 bases and J by 5 bases, with 9 bases left in between. CDR1 is MNHEY, CDR2 SVGAGI, per germline. CDR3 bases: TGTGCCAGCAGTCAGGGGTGGACCGGGGAGCTGTTTTTT. This encodes CASSQGWTGELFF.